This is a list of T cell receptor beta chains from one sample in a study of PD-L1 blockade in urothelial cancer. Data came from immunoSEQ multiplex PCR; TCRdb stores just in-frame clones and leaves some out. The sample carries around 120,000 clones, 80% to 90% recorded once. The starting material was PBMCs, obtained around atezolizumab (anti-PD-L1) treatment. These receptors came from a man in his sixties with urothelial cancer. Both conserved end residues are part of each CDR3.

CDR3 protein: CASSSQWTSGATDTQYF
CDR3 length: 17
J gene: TRBJ2-3
V gene: TRBV7-9

CDR3 protein: CASSPPGQTNTGELFF
CDR3 length: 16
J gene: TRBJ2-2
V gene: TRBV5-1

CDR3 protein: CASSERGTGANVLTF
CDR3 length: 15
J gene: TRBJ2-6
V gene: TRBV2

CDR3 protein: CASGQGQTGNTIYF
CDR3 length: 14
J gene: TRBJ1-3
V gene: TRBV6-5

CDR3 protein: CASSFRENQPQHF
CDR3 length: 13
J gene: TRBJ1-5
V gene: TRBV27

CDR3 protein: CASSPDRGQLGQPQHF
CDR3 length: 16
J gene: TRBJ1-5
V gene: TRBV19

CDR3 protein: CASSPGAGRYEQYF
CDR3 length: 14
J gene: TRBJ2-7
V gene: TRBV5-4

CDR3 protein: CASRLMTGGHEKLFF
CDR3 length: 15
J gene: TRBJ1-4
V gene: TRBV28

CDR3 protein: CASSVTTGNVYEQYF
CDR3 length: 15
J gene: TRBJ2-7
V gene: TRBV6-1

CDR3 protein: CASSLALGGSGNTIYF
CDR3 length: 16
J gene: TRBJ1-3
V gene: TRBV7-2

CDR3 protein: CASRPDLGGLTEAFF
CDR3 length: 15
J gene: TRBJ1-1
V gene: TRBV2

CDR3 protein: CASSVALATDTQYF
CDR3 length: 14
J gene: TRBJ2-3
V gene: TRBV9

CDR3 protein: CASSSGTGQNIQYF
CDR3 length: 14
J gene: TRBJ2-4
V gene: TRBV5-1

CDR3 protein: CASSGQTSGTHYEQYF
CDR3 length: 16
J gene: TRBJ2-7
V gene: TRBV6-1